This T cell receptor beta chain was captured in a study of cytomegalovirus exposure and HLA in healthy donors. Across the study: Earlier results showed approximately 110 million unique TCR beta sequences derived from around 170 million T cells.

J gave up 3 bases and V 4 bases, and 5 bases lay outside the gene matches. The length of the CDR3 is 15 residues. The germline CDR1 and CDR2 sequences are SGHDT and YYEEEE. Study results and caveats: In a later analysis, TCR beta V- and J-gene trimming was associated with a missense DCLRE1C variant. TRBV6-2, TRBV6-3 and some other V segments were excluded as indistinguishable. TCR beta sequences reportedly predicted the HLA-A and HLA-B alleles of most subjects accurately.

In the case of this clone: Its cognate antigen is unknown.

13 Jbeta primers and 60 Vbeta primers were used for the PCR. Using immunoSEQ multiplex PCR, the repertoire was profiled, and TCRdb retains in-frame clones only, with some absent. The sample table sets out around 140,000 clones. The source of this sequence is a woman in her forties in good health and CMV-seronegative. This chain connects TRBV5-6 to TRBJ2-2; 8 bases match TRBD2. Sequencing was carried out using PBMCs. The DNA of the CDR3 is TGTGCCAGCAGCGGACTAGCTTTGTACACCGGGGAGCTGTTTTTT. This encodes CASSGLALYTGELFF.